Presented here are 4 T cell receptor beta chains from one specimen sequenced in a study of technical replicates of blood from a few donors. Some clones are missing from TCRdb's copy, which holds only in-frame ones; the method was immunoSEQ multiplex PCR. The table includes over 50,000 clones, roughly 86% detected once. Sample: PBMCs. These receptors were obtained from a human donor in good health. Some clones in this sample may be carry-over from other donors' samples.

Regarding this clone: This specimen includes other DNA sequences encoding the same CDR3. The chain recombines TRBV4-2 with TRBJ2-7; 9 bases match TRBD1. This CDR3 contains 15 residues. Per germline, CDR1 LGHNA and CDR2 YNFKEQ. Trimming took 3 bases from V and 1 from J; bases not matched to a gene: 4. The CDR3 DNA follows: TGTGCCAGCAGCCAGGACAGGGGAAGGTCCTACGAGCAGTACTTC. Amino acids: CASSQDRGRSYEQYF.

This chain joins TRBV6-1 and TRBJ1-2; 8 bases line up with TRBD1. Unmatched junction bases numbered 12, after V lost 0 bases and J lost 12 bases. Germline V CDR1 and CDR2: MNHNS, SASEGT. This CDR3 contains 15 residues. This chain's CDR3 is CASSEAGAGGSGDTF. The CDR3 DNA reads as TGTGCCAGCAGTGAAGCGGGAGCAGGGGGCTCAGGAGACACCTTC.

V gene TRBV6-7 combines with J gene TRBJ2-7; 11 bases line up with TRBD2. TRBV6-7 counts as an open reading frame of uncertain function. CDR3 size: 14 residues. Trimming at V came to 10 bases and at J to 2 bases, leaving 7 bases not matched to a gene. The CDR3 nucleotides are TGTGCCACCCTCGGGACTAGCGGCGCCTACGAGCAGTACTTC. Translating gives CATLGTSGAYEQYF.

The V gene is TRBV7-2, the J gene TRBJ1-2, with D uncertain. Trimming removed 2 bases from V and 0 bases from J, with 4 bases in between. Germline CDR1 reads SGHTA; CDR2 reads FQGNSA. This CDR3 has 13 amino acids. The CDR3 coding sequence is TGTGCCAGCAGCTTAACTACTAACTATGGCTACACCTTC. Its translation is CASSLTTNYGYTF.